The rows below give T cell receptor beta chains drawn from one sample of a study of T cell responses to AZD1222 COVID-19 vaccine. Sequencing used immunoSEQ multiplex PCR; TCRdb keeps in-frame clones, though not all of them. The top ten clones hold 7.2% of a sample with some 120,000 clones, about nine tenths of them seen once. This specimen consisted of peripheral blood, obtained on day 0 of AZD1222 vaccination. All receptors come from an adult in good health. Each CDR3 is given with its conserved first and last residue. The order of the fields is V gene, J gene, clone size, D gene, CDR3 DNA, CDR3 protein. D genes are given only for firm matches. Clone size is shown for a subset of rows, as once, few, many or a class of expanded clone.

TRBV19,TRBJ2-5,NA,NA,TGTGCCAGTAGTATGGGAAGAAACCAAGAGACCCAGTACTTC,CASSMGRNQETQYF
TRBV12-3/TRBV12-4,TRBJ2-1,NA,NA,TGTGCCAGCAGTTTAGGGCGAAATGAGCAGTTCTTC,CASSLGRNEQFF
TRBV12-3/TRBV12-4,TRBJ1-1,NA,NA,TGTGCCAGCAGTTTCGCCGGGACTGAAGCTTTCTTT,CASSFAGTEAFF
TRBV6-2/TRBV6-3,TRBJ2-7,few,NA,TGTGCCAGCAGTTACCCAGATTCGGAGGACTACGAGCAGTACTTC,CASSYPDSEDYEQYF
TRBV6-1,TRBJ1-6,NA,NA,TGTGCCAGCAGTGAATCTGGAGGGGTATGGTCACCCCTCCACTTT,CASSESGGVWSPLHF
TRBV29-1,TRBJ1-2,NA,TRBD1,TGCAGCGTTGGTCGGACAGGGGCAACTAACTATGGCTACACCTTC,CSVGRTGATNYGYTF
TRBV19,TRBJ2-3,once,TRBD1,TGTGCCAGTAGTATCACCGGACAGGGAAGGAGAGATACGCAGTATTTT,CASSITGQGRRDTQYF
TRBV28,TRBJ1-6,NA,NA,TGTGCCAGCAGGGCCGATTCACCCCTCCACTTT,CASRADSPLHF
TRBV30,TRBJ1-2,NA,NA,TGTGCCTGGAGTGTCCGGATAGACGTGGGCTACACCTTC,CAWSVRIDVGYTF
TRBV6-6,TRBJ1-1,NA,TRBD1,TGTGCCAGCAGTCCCAAGTTGGGACAGGGGTTCCCTGTCCGTATGAACACTGAAGCTTTCTTT,CASSPKLGQGFPVRMNTEAFF
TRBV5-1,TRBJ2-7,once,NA,TGCGCCAGCAGCTTGTCGACTAGTTTGTCTGGCGAGCAGTACTTC,CASSLSTSLSGEQYF
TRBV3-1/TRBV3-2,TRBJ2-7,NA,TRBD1,TGTGCCAGCAGCCACCCGGGACAGGGGGCCCACGAGCAGTACTTC,CASSHPGQGAHEQYF
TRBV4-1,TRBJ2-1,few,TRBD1,TGCGCCAGCAGCACGCCCCGGGACAGGGATTTGGGCCATGAGCAGTTCTTC,CASSTPRDRDLGHEQFF
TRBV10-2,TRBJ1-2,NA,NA,TGCGCCAGCAGTGAGACAGGGACCCTCTACGGCTACACCTTC,CASSETGTLYGYTF
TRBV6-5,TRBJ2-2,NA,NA,TGTGCCAGCAGACGACAGGGAGGGGACACCGGGGAGCTGTTTTTT,CASRRQGGDTGELFF
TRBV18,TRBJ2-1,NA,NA,TGTGCCAGCTCACCAACCTCGGGACCCCGCCTGCACTACAATGAGCAGTTCTTC,CASSPTSGPRLHYNEQFF
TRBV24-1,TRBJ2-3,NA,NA,TGTGCCACCAGTGAAGGACGGACCACAGATACGCAGTATTTT,CATSEGRTTDTQYF
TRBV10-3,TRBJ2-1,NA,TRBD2,TGTGCCATCAGTCAGACTAGCGGGAGGGCCAAGGAGCAGTTCTTC,CAISQTSGRAKEQFF
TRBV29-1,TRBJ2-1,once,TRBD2,TGCAGCGTTGTAACCGGGACTAGCGGATACAATGAGCAGTTCTTC,CSVVTGTSGYNEQFF
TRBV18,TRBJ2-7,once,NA,TGTGCCAGCTCACCAGTAGCGGTTTTCACCTACGAGCAGTACTTC,CASSPVAVFTYEQYF
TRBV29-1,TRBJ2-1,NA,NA,TGCAGCGTCGACCGATGGAATGAGCAGTTCTTC,CSVDRWNEQFF
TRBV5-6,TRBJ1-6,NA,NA,TGTGCCAGCAGCGTATCCCGCGGGACGGCCGTCTTT,CASSVSRGTAVF
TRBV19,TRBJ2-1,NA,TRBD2,TGTGCCAGTAGTATAAGGACTAGGGAGAGGGAGCAGTTCTTC,CASSIRTREREQFF
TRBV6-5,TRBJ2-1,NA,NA,TGTGCCAGCAGTTACTCATCGGGTTTGAGGCCTGAGCAGTTCTTC,CASSYSSGLRPEQFF
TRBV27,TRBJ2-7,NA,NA,TGTGCCAGCAGTCGGACACCGGACCACGAGCAGTACTTC,CASSRTPDHEQYF
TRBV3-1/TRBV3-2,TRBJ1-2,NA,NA,TGTGCCAGCAGCCAAGTAGTCGGCGGCTGGGCTGGCTATGGCTACACCTTC,CASSQVVGGWAGYGYTF
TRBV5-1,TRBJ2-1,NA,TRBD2,TGCGCCAGCACGAACGGACTAGCGGGAGATAATGAGCAGTTCTTC,CASTNGLAGDNEQFF
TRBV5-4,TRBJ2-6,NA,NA,TGTGCCAGCAGCTTGGACGGGTTCTCTGGGGCCAACGTCCTGACTTTC,CASSLDGFSGANVLTF
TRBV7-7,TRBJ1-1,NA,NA,TGTGCTAGCAGCTCCACTGGGGGATCCACTGAAGCTTTCTTT,CASSSTGGSTEAFF
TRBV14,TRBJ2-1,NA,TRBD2,TGTGCCAGCAGCCAAGGGGTAACTAGCGGGATGTCCCCCTACAATGAGCAGTTCTTC,CASSQGVTSGMSPYNEQFF
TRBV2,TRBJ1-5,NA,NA,TGTGCCAGCAGTTCAGTCTTTAATCAGCCCCAGCATTTT,CASSSVFNQPQHF
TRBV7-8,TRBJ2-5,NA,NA,TGTGCCAGCAGCTTAACTCGGGCCACTCCGGAGACCCAGTACTTC,CASSLTRATPETQYF
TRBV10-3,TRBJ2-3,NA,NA,TGTGCCATCAGTGGAAAGTCTGCAGATACGCAGTATTTT,CAISGKSADTQYF
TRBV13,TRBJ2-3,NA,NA,TGTGCCAGCAGCCCGACAGGCTATAGCACAGATACGCAGTATTTT,CASSPTGYSTDTQYF
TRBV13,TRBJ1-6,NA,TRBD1,TGTGCCAGCAGCCCCCGGGACAGGCAGAATTCACCCCTCCACTTT,CASSPRDRQNSPLHF
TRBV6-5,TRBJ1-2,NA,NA,TGTGCCAGCAGTCTCACGGACTTCTCTGGCTACACCTTC,CASSLTDFSGYTF
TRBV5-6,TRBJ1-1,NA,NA,TGTGCCAGCAGCTTGGGGAAGGGATGGGTAACTGAAGCTTTCTTT,CASSLGKGWVTEAFF
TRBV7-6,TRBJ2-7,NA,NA,TGTGCCAGCAGCTTAGCGGGGGATTACGAGCAGTACTTC,CASSLAGDYEQYF
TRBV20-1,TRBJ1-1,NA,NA,TGCAGTGCTAGTGACCAACCCACTGAAGCTTTCTTT,CSASDQPTEAFF
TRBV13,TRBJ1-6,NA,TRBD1,TGTGCCAGCAGCATACAGGGGGATCCCTATAATTCACCCCTCCACTTT,CASSIQGDPYNSPLHF
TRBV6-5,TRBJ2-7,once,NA,TGTGCCAGCAGTTACCGTGGAACAGGGTTTGGCGAGCAGTACTTC,CASSYRGTGFGEQYF